This T cell receptor (beta chain) was profiled in a study of prognosis after radiotherapy for stage I lung cancer. Study details: Fourteen patients had newly diagnosed primary stage I lung tumors, and several had oligometastatic NSCLC after surgical resection of the primary tumor. Ages of the roughly 13 men and roughly 6 women ranged about 50 to 95 years, median approximately 70.

Whole-study results and caveats: Lower values of Shannon entropy after stereotactic body radiation therapy were seen in patients who developed distant metastases.

Template was genomic DNA; TCR beta CDR3 amplified in two multiplex PCR rounds. TRBV and TRBJ genes each had their own specific primers in first-round PCR. Primers of the universal type were employed in the second round of PCR. Via MiXCR, TCRdb re-called the multiplex PCR reads, giving one row per CDR3 protein. In the table there are about 22,000 distinct CDR3 sequences, approximately 39% of which are singletons. Germline V gene sequence: CDR1 SGHVS, CDR2 FNYEAQ. The CDR3 loop spans 15 amino acids. Of note for this clonotype: What it binds is not known. One junction end disagrees with the germline gene, perhaps due to a read error.

The rearrangement uses TRBV7-6 and TRBJ2-1; 7 bases are shared with TRBD1. The receptor's source is a donor over 45 with non-small cell lung cancer. Source: PBMCs, taken before or after stereotactic body radiation therapy (not recorded which). The CDR3 nucleotides read TGTGCCAGCAGCTTTAACAGGGGAACGTTTCGTGAGCAGTCCTTC. Translating gives CASSFNRGTFREQSF.